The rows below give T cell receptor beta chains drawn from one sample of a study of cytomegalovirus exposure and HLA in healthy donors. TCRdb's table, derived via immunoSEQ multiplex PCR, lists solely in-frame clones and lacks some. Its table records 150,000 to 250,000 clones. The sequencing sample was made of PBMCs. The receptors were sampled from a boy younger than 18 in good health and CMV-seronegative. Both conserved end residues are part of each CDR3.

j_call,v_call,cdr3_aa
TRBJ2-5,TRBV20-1,CSAGNQETQYF
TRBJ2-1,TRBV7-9,CASSGSGGSHYNEQFF
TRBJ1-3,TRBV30,CAWATGRGPSSGNTIYF
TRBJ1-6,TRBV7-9,CASNRWANSPLHF
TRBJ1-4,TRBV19,CASSMSTLEIEKLFF
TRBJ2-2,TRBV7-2,CASSLTRGTTGELFF
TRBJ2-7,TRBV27,CASKPGTDYEQYF
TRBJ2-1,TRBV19,CASSPVPGRKFF
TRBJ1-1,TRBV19,CASGGASGAFF
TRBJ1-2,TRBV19,CASGTGGMGYTF
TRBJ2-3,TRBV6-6,CASQRGDSTDTQYF
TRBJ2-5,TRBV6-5,CASSYSEEQYF
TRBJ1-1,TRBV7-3,CASSRTGGDNTEAFF
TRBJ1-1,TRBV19,CATKTGGTEAFF
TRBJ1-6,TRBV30,CAWGQQGQFSPLHF
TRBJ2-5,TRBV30,CAWSAFTGAQETQYF
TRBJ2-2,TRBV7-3,CASSLFASQDRGNTGELFF
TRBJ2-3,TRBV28,CASYSGATKDTQYF
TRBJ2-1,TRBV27,CASSDRAHNEQFF
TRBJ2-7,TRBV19,CASRQGYEQYF
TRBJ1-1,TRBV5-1,CASSSGTSSLGTEAFF
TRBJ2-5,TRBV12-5,CASGLAGVETQYF
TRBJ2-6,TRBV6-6,CASSTTASGANVLTF
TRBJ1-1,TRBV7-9,CASSPGGTEAFF
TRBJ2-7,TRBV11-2,CASSTRTETNEQYF
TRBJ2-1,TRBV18,CASSPPGGAVPYNEQFF
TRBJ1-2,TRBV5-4,CASTPDRGNYGYTF
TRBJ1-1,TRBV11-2,CASSSTRRGGTEAFF
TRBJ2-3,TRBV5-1,CASSFSGEDTQYF
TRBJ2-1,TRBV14,CASSPDSYNEQFF
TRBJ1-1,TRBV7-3,CASSLTEMSLVNTEAFF
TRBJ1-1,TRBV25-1,CASSRQGGTEAFF
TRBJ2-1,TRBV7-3,CASSLGWGPYNEQFF
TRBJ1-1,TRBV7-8,CASSLRQGTEAFF
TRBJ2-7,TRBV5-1,CAGSRGEGGEQYF
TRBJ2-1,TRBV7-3,CASSFTEVDYNEQFF